This TCR beta chain was identified during a study of blood T cell repertoires in COVID-19. Study context: Researchers got acute and convalescent COVID-19 samples from the United States, Italy and Spain. PBMCs, B-cell-depleted T cells, or T cells were the source of the cDNA or gDNA that made up the material.

There are 15 residues in the CDR3. CDR1 is MDHEN, CDR2 SYDVKM, per germline. With V trimmed by 5 bases and J by 3 bases, 3 bases remained unmatched. Methods used by the authors: From reference gene primer amplification, estimates of nucleated cell counts were derived. TCRdb keeps only in-frame clones here, not all; method: immunoSEQ multiplex PCR. V and J calls and clone size follow that table, whereas D and trimming were derived from the DNA. The profile shows about 210,000 clones, 84% of them singletons. Followed longitudinally, the Seattle patients had been enrolled during active infection. This sequence joins TRBV28 and TRBJ1-6, with 8 nucleotides matching TRBD1. The receptor comes from a woman older than 75 with COVID-19, enrolled during active disease. The sequenced sample was peripheral blood. CDR3 amino acids: CASSPGQGYNSPLHF. The CDR3 DNA reads TGTGCCAGCAGTCCAGGACAGGGCTATAATTCACCCCTCCACTTT.